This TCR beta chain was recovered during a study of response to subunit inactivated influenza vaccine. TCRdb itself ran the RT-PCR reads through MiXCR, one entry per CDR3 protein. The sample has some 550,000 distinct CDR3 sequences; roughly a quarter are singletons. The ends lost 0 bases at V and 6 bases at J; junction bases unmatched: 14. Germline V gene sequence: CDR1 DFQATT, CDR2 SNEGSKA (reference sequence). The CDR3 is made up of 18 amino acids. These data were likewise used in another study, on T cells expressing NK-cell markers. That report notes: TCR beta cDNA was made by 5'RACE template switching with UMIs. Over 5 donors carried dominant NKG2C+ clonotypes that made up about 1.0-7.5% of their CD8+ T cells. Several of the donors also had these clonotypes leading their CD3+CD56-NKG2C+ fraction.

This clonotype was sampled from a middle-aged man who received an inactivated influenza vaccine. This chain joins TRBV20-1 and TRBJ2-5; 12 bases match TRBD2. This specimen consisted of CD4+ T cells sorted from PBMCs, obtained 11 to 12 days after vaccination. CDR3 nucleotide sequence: TGCAGTGCTAGAGACGAGCGACTAGCGGGGGCCCGCCGGAAGACCCAGTACTTC. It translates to CSARDERLAGARRKTQYF.